Listed below are T cell receptor beta chains from one sample, sequenced in a study of radiation and T cells in renal cell carcinoma. Some clones are missing from TCRdb's copy, which holds only in-frame ones; the method was immunoSEQ multiplex PCR. The sample shows 23,000 or so clones, roughly 64% of them seen only once. The material was tumor tissue, obtained from a patient whose treatment was nephrectomy without radiotherapy. Receptors were obtained from a man in his forties with renal cell carcinoma. CDR3s include the opening cysteine and the closing phenylalanine or tryptophan. Fields, in order: D gene, V gene, J gene, clone size, CDR3 DNA, CDR3 protein. A D gene is named only where the DNA matches it firmly. Some rows mark clone size as missing; the rest say once, few, many or name a class of expanded clone.

D gene: NA; V gene: TRBV23-1; J gene: TRBJ2-3; clone size: NA; CDR3 DNA: TGCGCCAGCAGTCATGTGCGGGCAGATACGCAGTATTTT; CDR3 protein: CASSHVRADTQYF
D gene: NA; V gene: TRBV6-5; J gene: TRBJ1-5; clone size: NA; CDR3 DNA: TGTGCCAGCAGTATCACCCAGGGAGGGGGTCAGCCCCAGCATTTT; CDR3 protein: CASSITQGGGQPQHF
D gene: TRBD1; V gene: TRBV10-1; J gene: TRBJ2-2; clone size: NA; CDR3 DNA: TGCGCCAGCAGTGAGCGGACAGGGCTGACCGGGGAGCTGTTTTTT; CDR3 protein: CASSERTGLTGELFF
D gene: NA; V gene: TRBV5-1; J gene: TRBJ1-2; clone size: NA; CDR3 DNA: TGCGCCAGCAGCGTGGACGGATCTAACTATGGCTACACCTTC; CDR3 protein: CASSVDGSNYGYTF
D gene: TRBD1; V gene: TRBV7-6; J gene: TRBJ1-3; clone size: once; CDR3 DNA: TGTGCCAGCAGTAGTGGGACAGGGGCTGGAAACACCATATATTTT; CDR3 protein: CASSSGTGAGNTIYF
D gene: NA; V gene: TRBV5-1; J gene: TRBJ2-1; clone size: NA; CDR3 DNA: TGCGCCAGCAGCTTGGGCGGTGACTCCTACAATGAGCAGTTCTTC; CDR3 protein: CASSLGGDSYNEQFF
D gene: NA; V gene: TRBV27; J gene: TRBJ2-2; clone size: NA; CDR3 DNA: TGTGCCAGCAGTTTATCCCGTGGGTACTCGAACACCGGGGAGCTGTTTTTT; CDR3 protein: CASSLSRGYSNTGELFF
D gene: TRBD1; V gene: TRBV5-1; J gene: TRBJ2-5; clone size: NA; CDR3 DNA: TGCGCCAGCAGCTTTACAGGGGAGGAGACCCAGTACTTC; CDR3 protein: CASSFTGEETQYF
D gene: TRBD2; V gene: TRBV10-2; J gene: TRBJ2-2; clone size: NA; CDR3 DNA: TGCGCCATCACACTGGGTAGCGGGAGAGGAACCGGGGAGCTGTTTTTT; CDR3 protein: CAITLGSGRGTGELFF
D gene: NA; V gene: TRBV6-1; J gene: TRBJ1-4; clone size: once; CDR3 DNA: TGTGCCAGCCGTTCGGGCTTAGAGTCCCTCGAAAAACTGTTTTTT; CDR3 protein: CASRSGLESLEKLFF
D gene: NA; V gene: TRBV18; J gene: TRBJ1-1; clone size: many; CDR3 DNA: TGTGCCAGCTCACCGGCAGGGGTCATGAACACTGAAGCTTTCTTT; CDR3 protein: CASSPAGVMNTEAFF
D gene: NA; V gene: TRBV27; J gene: TRBJ1-1; clone size: NA; CDR3 DNA: TGTGCCAGCAGTTTATCATTGGGTTTGAACACTGAAGCTTTCTTT; CDR3 protein: CASSLSLGLNTEAFF
D gene: TRBD1; V gene: TRBV2; J gene: TRBJ1-2; clone size: few; CDR3 DNA: TGTGCCAGCACCCAGACAGGGGACTATGGCTACACCTTC; CDR3 protein: CASTQTGDYGYTF
D gene: NA; V gene: TRBV5-8; J gene: TRBJ1-5; clone size: NA; CDR3 DNA: TGTGCCAGCAGCGGTGGTGATACTAGCAATCAGCCCCAGCATTTT; CDR3 protein: CASSGGDTSNQPQHF
D gene: NA; V gene: TRBV29-1; J gene: TRBJ2-5; clone size: NA; CDR3 DNA: TGCAGCGTTGAAAACCGACAGGGAGGGACCCAGTACTTC; CDR3 protein: CSVENRQGGTQYF
D gene: NA; V gene: TRBV16; J gene: TRBJ1-1; clone size: NA; CDR3 DNA: TGTGCCAGCAGCCGCCGGACGGCGAACACTGAAGCTTTCTTT; CDR3 protein: CASSRRTANTEAFF
D gene: TRBD2; V gene: TRBV5-4; J gene: TRBJ2-3; clone size: NA; CDR3 DNA: TGTGCCAGCAGTCCCGGGACTAGGACAGATACGCAGTATTTT; CDR3 protein: CASSPGTRTDTQYF
D gene: TRBD1; V gene: TRBV27; J gene: TRBJ1-5; clone size: NA; CDR3 DNA: TGTGCCAGCAGTCCCGGACAGGGCAATCAGCCCCAGCATTTT; CDR3 protein: CASSPGQGNQPQHF
D gene: TRBD1; V gene: TRBV28; J gene: TRBJ2-7; clone size: NA; CDR3 DNA: TGTGCCAGCAGGGTGGACAGGGGGTATTACGAGCAGTACTTC; CDR3 protein: CASRVDRGYYEQYF
D gene: NA; V gene: TRBV5-1; J gene: TRBJ2-2; clone size: few; CDR3 DNA: TGCGCCAGCAACCCCAATTTCGGGGAGCTGTTTTTT; CDR3 protein: CASNPNFGELFF
D gene: NA; V gene: TRBV18; J gene: TRBJ2-1; clone size: few; CDR3 DNA: TGTGCCAGCTCACCGACTTCCCTCTACAATGAGCAGTTCTTC; CDR3 protein: CASSPTSLYNEQFF
D gene: TRBD1; V gene: TRBV29-1; J gene: TRBJ2-7; clone size: NA; CDR3 DNA: TGCAGCGTTGAAGGGGACAGCAGCTCCTACGAGCAGTACTTC; CDR3 protein: CSVEGDSSSYEQYF
D gene: NA; V gene: TRBV29-1; J gene: TRBJ2-1; clone size: once; CDR3 DNA: TGCAGCGTTGACCTAGCGTCCTACAATGAGCAGTTCTTC; CDR3 protein: CSVDLASYNEQFF
D gene: TRBD1; V gene: TRBV15; J gene: TRBJ2-5; clone size: NA; CDR3 DNA: TGTGCCACCAGCAGAGATTCGGGACAGGGTAGAGAGACCCAGTACTTC; CDR3 protein: CATSRDSGQGRETQYF
D gene: NA; V gene: TRBV7-2; J gene: TRBJ1-4; clone size: NA; CDR3 DNA: TGTGCCAGCAGCTTAGGAGGGGGGGGTATAGTGTTTTTT; CDR3 protein: CASSLGGGGIVFF
D gene: TRBD2; V gene: TRBV5-4; J gene: TRBJ2-1; clone size: NA; CDR3 DNA: TGTGCCAGCAGCCGGATCGGTCGGGAGGGCAATGAGCAGTTCTTC; CDR3 protein: CASSRIGREGNEQFF
D gene: NA; V gene: TRBV6-5; J gene: TRBJ1-6; clone size: NA; CDR3 DNA: TGTGCCAGCAGAGCCACAGAGGACAATTCACCCCTCCACTTT; CDR3 protein: CASRATEDNSPLHF
D gene: NA; V gene: TRBV6-4; J gene: TRBJ2-2; clone size: NA; CDR3 DNA: TGTGCCAGCAGTGACTCTAGCGCCGGGGAGCTGTTTTTT; CDR3 protein: CASSDSSAGELFF
D gene: TRBD1; V gene: TRBV4-2; J gene: TRBJ1-4; clone size: NA; CDR3 DNA: TGTGCCAGCAGCTTAGGACTTGGCAGGGGGACAACTAATGAAAAACTGTTTTTT; CDR3 protein: CASSLGLGRGTTNEKLFF
D gene: NA; V gene: TRBV30; J gene: TRBJ1-5; clone size: few; CDR3 DNA: TGTGCCTGGAGTGTGGGACACCTATTTGGGGTCAATCAGCCCCAGCATTTT; CDR3 protein: CAWSVGHLFGVNQPQHF
D gene: NA; V gene: TRBV10-3; J gene: TRBJ1-1; clone size: few; CDR3 DNA: TGTGCCATCAGAGATTTACAGGGTCGTCAAGCTTTCTTT; CDR3 protein: CAIRDLQGRQAFF
D gene: NA; V gene: TRBV5-6; J gene: TRBJ1-6; clone size: NA; CDR3 DNA: TGTGCCAGCAGCACCCCGGGACGGAAGGTACCCCTCCACTTT; CDR3 protein: CASSTPGRKVPLHF
D gene: NA; V gene: TRBV6-5; J gene: TRBJ1-2; clone size: few; CDR3 DNA: TGTGCCAGCAGTTACGGGACTAACTATGGCTACACCTTC; CDR3 protein: CASSYGTNYGYTF